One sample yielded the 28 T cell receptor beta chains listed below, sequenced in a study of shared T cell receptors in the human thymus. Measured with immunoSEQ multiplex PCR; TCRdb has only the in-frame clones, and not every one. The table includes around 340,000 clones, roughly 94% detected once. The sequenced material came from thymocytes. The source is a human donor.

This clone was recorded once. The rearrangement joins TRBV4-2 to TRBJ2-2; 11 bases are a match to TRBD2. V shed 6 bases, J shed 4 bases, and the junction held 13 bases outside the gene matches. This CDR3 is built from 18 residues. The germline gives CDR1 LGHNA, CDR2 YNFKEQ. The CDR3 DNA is TGTGCCAGCAGGATTAGCCCGGGACTAGCGGCCGGCACCGGGGAGCTGTTTTTT. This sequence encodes CASRISPGLAAGTGELFF.

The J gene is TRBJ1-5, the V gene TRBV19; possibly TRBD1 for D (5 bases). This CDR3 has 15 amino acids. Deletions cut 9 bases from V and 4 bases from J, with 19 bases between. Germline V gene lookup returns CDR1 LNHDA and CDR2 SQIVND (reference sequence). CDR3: CASFKEGADNQPQHF. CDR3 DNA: TGTGCCAGCTTTAAAGAAGGGGCCGATAATCAGCCCCAGCATTTT. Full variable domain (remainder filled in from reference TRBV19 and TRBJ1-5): DGGITQSPKYLFRKEGQNVTLSCEQNLNHDAMYWYRQDPGQGLRLIYYSQIVNDFQKGDIAEGYSVSREKKESFPLTVTSAQKNPTAFYLCASFKEGADNQPQHFGDGTRLSIL.

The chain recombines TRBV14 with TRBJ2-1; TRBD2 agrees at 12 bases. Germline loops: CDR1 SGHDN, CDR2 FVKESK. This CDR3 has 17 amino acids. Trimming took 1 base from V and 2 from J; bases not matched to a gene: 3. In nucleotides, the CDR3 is TGTGCCAGCAGCCAAGCGGCTAGCGGGAGGGCCTACAATGAGCAGTTCTTC. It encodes CASSQAASGRAYNEQFF.

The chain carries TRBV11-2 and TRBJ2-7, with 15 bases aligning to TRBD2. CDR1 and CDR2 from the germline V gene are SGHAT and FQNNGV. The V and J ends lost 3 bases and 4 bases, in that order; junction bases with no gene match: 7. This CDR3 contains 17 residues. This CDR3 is CASSFLGLAGGRYEQYF. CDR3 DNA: TGTGCCAGCAGCTTCCTTGGACTAGCGGGAGGGAGGTACGAGCAGTACTTC.

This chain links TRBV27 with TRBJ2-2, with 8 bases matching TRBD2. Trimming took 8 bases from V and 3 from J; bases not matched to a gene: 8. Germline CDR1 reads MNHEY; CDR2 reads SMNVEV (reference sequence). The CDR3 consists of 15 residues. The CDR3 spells CASSGGVSDTGELFF. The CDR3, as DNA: TGTGCCAGCTCCGGGGGGGTCTCGGACACCGGGGAGCTGTTTTTT.

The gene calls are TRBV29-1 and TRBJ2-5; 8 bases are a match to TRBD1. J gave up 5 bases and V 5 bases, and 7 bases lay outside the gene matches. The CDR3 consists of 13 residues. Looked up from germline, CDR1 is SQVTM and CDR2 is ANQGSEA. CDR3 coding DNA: TGCAGCGTTAAAGGACAGGGCGCCGAGACCCAGTACTTC. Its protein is CSVKGQGAETQYF.

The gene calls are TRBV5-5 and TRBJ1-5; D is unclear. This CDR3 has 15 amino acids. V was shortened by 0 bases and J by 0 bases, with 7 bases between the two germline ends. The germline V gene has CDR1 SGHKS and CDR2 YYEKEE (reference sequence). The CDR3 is CASSLDSHSNQPQHF. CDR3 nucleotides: TGTGCCAGCAGCTTGGACAGTCATAGCAATCAGCCCCAGCATTTT. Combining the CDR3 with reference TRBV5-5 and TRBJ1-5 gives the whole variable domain DAGVTQSPTHLIKTRGQQVTLRCSPISGHKSVSWYQQVLGQGPQFIFQYYEKEERGRGNFPDRFSARQFPNYSSELNVNALLLGDSALYLCASSLDSHSNQPQHFGDGTRLSIL.

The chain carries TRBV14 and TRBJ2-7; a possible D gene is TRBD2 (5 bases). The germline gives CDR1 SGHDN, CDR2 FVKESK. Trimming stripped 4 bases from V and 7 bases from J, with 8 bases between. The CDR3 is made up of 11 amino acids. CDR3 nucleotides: TGTGCCAGCAGCCGCTCGGGGGAGCAGTACTTC. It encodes CASSRSGEQYF.

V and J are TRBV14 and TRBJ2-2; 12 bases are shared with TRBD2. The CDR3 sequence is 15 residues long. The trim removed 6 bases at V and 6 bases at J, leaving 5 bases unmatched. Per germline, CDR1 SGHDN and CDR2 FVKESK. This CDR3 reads CASRRTSGKSGELFF. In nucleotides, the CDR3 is TGTGCCAGCAGACGGACTAGCGGGAAATCCGGGGAGCTGTTTTTT.

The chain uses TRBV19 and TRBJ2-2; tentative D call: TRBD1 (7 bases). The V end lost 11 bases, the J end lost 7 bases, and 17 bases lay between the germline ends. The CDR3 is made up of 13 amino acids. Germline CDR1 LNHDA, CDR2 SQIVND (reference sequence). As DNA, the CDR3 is TGTGCCGGCCGACAGGGCGGGGACGGGGAGCTGTTTTTT. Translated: CAGRQGGDGELFF.

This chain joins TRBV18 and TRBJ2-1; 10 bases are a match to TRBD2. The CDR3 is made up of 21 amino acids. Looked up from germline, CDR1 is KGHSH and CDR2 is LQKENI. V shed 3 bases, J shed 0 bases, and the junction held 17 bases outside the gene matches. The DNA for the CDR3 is TGTGCCAGCTCACCTATAAAATCCGGGACTAGCGTCCACCTCTCCTACAATGAGCAGTTCTTC. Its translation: CASSPIKSGTSVHLSYNEQFF.

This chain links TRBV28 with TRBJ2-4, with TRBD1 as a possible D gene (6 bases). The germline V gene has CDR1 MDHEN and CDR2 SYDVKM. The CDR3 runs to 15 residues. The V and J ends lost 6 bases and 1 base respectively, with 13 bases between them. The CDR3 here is CASSRQEWAKNIQYF. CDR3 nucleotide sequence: TGTGCCAGCAGCAGACAGGAATGGGCCAAAAACATTCAGTACTTC.

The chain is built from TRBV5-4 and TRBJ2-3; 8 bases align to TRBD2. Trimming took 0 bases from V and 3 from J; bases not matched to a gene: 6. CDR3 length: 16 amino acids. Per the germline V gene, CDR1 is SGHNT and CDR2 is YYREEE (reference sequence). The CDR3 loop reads CASSLVGGGGTDTQYF. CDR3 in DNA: TGTGCCAGCAGCTTGGTGGGCGGCGGGGGGACAGATACGCAGTATTTT.

CDR3: CASRPNTEAFF. The CDR3 bases are TGTGCCAGCAGGCCAAACACTGAAGCTTTCTTT. The chain has TRBV2 and TRBJ1-1; no reliable D call. The CDR3 covers 11 residues. The germline V gene encodes CDR1 SNHLY and CDR2 FYNNEI. The germline V and J ends were trimmed by 6 bases and 2 bases, with 4 bases remaining between them.

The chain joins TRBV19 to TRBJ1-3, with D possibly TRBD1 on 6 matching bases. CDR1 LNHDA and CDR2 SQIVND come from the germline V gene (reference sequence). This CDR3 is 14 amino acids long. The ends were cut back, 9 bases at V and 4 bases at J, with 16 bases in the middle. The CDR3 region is CASETGFGGNTIYF. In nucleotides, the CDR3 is TGTGCCAGCGAGACAGGATTTGGAGGAAACACCATATATTTT.

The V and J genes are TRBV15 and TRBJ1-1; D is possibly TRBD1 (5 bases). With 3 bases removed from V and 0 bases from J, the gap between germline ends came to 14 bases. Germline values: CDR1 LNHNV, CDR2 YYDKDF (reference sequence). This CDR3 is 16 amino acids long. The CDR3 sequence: CATSSGWSRVNTEAFF. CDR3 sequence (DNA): TGTGCCACCAGCAGTGGCTGGAGCAGGGTGAACACTGAAGCTTTCTTT.

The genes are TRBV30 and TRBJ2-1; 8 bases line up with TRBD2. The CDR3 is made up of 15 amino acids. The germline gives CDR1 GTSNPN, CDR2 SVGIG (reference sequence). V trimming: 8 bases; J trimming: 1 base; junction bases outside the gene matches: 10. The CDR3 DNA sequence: TGTGCCCGGGGGGGCGGGAGGCAGTCCTACAATGAGCAGTTCTTC. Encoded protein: CARGGGRQSYNEQFF.

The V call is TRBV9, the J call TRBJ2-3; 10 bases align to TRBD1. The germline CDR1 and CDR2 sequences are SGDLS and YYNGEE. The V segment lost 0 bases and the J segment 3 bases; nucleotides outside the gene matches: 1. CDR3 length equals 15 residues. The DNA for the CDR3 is TGTGCCAGCAGCGTAGAGGGACAGGGGACAGATACGCAGTATTTT. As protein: CASSVEGQGTDTQYF.

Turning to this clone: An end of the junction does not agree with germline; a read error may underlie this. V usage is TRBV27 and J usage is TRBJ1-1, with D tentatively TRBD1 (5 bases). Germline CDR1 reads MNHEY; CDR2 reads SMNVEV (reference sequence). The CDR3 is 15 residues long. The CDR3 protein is CASSFLWGGNSEAFF. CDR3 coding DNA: TGTGCCAGCAGTTTCCTCTGGGGCGGGAACTCTGAAGCTTTCTTT.

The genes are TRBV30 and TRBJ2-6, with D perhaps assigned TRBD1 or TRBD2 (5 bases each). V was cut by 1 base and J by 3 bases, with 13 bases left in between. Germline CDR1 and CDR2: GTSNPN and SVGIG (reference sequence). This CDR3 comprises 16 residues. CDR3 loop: CAWSGGVPDGANVLTF. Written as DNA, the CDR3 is TGTGCCTGGAGTGGAGGGGTTCCGGATGGGGCCAACGTCCTGACTTTC.

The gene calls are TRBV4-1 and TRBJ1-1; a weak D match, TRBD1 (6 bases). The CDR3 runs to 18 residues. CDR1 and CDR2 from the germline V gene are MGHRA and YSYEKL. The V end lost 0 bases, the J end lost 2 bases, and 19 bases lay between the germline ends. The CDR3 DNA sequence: TGCGCCAGCAGCCAAGATAACTTTCCGGGGGCGGGAAACACTGAAGCTTTCTTT. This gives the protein CASSQDNFPGAGNTEAFF.

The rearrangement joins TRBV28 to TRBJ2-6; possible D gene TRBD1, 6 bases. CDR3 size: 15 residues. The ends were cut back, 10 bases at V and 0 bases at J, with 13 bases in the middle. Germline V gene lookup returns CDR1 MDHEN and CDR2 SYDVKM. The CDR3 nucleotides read TGTGCCACCGAGGGGGTCCACTCTGGGGCCAACGTCCTGACTTTC. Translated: CATEGVHSGANVLTF.

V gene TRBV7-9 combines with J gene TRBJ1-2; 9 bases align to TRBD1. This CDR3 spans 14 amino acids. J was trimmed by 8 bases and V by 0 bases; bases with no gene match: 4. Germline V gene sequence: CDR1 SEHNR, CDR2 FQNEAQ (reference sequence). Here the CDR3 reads CASSLAQGARGYTF. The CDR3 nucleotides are TGTGCCAGCAGCTTAGCACAGGGGGCGCGGGGCTACACCTTC.

CDR3 in amino acids: CASSDLNYGYTF. The DNA for the CDR3 is TGTGCCAGCAGTGATCTAAACTATGGCTACACCTTC. The chain is built from TRBV6-4 and TRBJ1-2; D not resolved. This CDR3 has 12 amino acids. Trimming left V 3 bases short and J 2 bases short, with 4 bases between. The V gene's germline CDR1 is MRHNA and CDR2 SNTAGT.

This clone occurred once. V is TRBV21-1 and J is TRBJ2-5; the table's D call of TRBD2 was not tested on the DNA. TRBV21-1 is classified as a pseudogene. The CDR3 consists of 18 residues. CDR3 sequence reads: CASSETRGEQRQQETQYF. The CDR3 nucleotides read TGTGCCAGCAGCGAAACACGGGGTGAGCAGCGGCAACAAGAGACCCAGTACTTC.

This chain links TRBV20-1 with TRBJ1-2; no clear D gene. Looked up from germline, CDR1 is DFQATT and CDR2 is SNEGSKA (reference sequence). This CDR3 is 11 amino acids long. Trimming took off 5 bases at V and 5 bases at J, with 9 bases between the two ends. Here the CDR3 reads CSALVGYGYTF. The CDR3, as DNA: TGCAGTGCTTTAGTCGGTTATGGCTACACCTTC.

The CDR3 reads CASSSNRIQYF. DNA for the CDR3: TGTGCCAGCAGCTCAAACAGAATACAGTACTTC. The chain has TRBV7-9 and TRBJ2-7; D remains unclear. Trimming stripped 4 bases from V and 10 bases from J, with 11 bases between. The CDR3 runs to 11 residues. Germline V gives CDR1 SEHNR, CDR2 FQNEAQ (reference sequence).

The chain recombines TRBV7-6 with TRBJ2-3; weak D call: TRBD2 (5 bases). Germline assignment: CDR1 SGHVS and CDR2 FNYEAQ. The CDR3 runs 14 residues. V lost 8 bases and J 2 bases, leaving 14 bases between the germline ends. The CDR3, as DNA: TGTGCCAGCGCCCTGAGGCGGGCCACAGATACGCAGTATTTT. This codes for CASALRRATDTQYF.